The rows below give T cell receptor beta chains drawn from one sample of a study of T cell changes during pregnancy in multiple sclerosis. Data came from immunoSEQ multiplex PCR; TCRdb stores just in-frame clones and leaves some out. The sample includes around 96,000 clones, 85% to 95% seen only once; the top ten take around 2.3%. The source was peripheral blood, collected in the third trimester of pregnancy. These TCRs come from a female donor with multiple sclerosis, enrolled in a pregnancy study. Each CDR3 is given with its conserved first and last residue. Each record gives: D gene, J gene, clone size, V gene, CDR3 DNA, CDR3 protein. The D gene is left open where the match is weak. Part of the rows lack a size; the others show once, few, many or a class for expanded clones.

. TRBJ1-2 once TRBV27 TGTGCCAGCACCCAATCTGCAGGGCCCTATGGCTACACCTTC CASTQSAGPYGYTF
TRBD2 TRBJ2-7 . TRBV9 TGTGCCAGCAGCCCAGGTTCGGCTAGCGGGAGGCTGGGCTACGAGCAGTACTTC CASSPGSASGRLGYEQYF
. TRBJ2-1 once TRBV21-1 TGTGCCAGCAGCATGAGGCCGGGACTAGCGGGAGGGCCGGGGAATGAGCAGTTCTTC CASSMRPGLAGGPGNEQFF
. TRBJ1-4 . TRBV4-3 TGCGCCAGCAGCCCCAACCTGTACCGCGCAACTAATGAAAAACTGTTTTTT CASSPNLYRATNEKLFF
TRBD2 TRBJ2-7 . TRBV5-1 TGCGCCAGCAACTCAGGACTAGGAGACTACGAGCAGTACTTC CASNSGLGDYEQYF
. TRBJ1-4 . TRBV7-2 TGTGCCAGCAGCTTTGGGGGGAATGAAAAACTGTTTTTT CASSFGGNEKLFF
TRBD1 TRBJ2-7 once TRBV28 TGTGCCAGCACCGGACAGGGAAATGCCTACGAGCAGTACTTC CASTGQGNAYEQYF
. TRBJ1-1 once TRBV6-5 TGTGCCAGCAGGACAGGAAAGAACACTGAAGCTTTCTTT CASRTGKNTEAFF
. TRBJ2-7 . TRBV19 TGTGCCAGTAGTATGAGGGGGGGAACCTCCTACGAGCAGTACTTC CASSMRGGTSYEQYF
. TRBJ2-7 . TRBV4-2 TGTGCCAGCAGCCAAGAAATGGGGGCCGCAGCCTACGAGCAGTACTTC CASSQEMGAAAYEQYF
TRBD1 TRBJ2-5 . TRBV27 TGTGCCAGCATCGGGAGACAGGGGGAAGGAGAGACCCAGTACTTC CASIGRQGEGETQYF
. TRBJ1-5 . TRBV19 TGTGCCAGTAGTATAAACCAGGGCCTCGGGAGCAATCAGCCCCAGCATTTT CASSINQGLGSNQPQHF
. TRBJ1-1 few TRBV18 TGTGCCAGCTCTATAGGACAGACCAACACTGAAGCTTTCTTT CASSIGQTNTEAFF
. TRBJ2-4 . TRBV2 TGTGCCAGCAGTGAGCGGAACTTAGCCAAAAACATTCAGTACTTC CASSERNLAKNIQYF
. TRBJ1-2 . TRBV6-6 TGTGCCAGCAGCCAAGGGGGTAACTATGGCTACACCTTC CASSQGGNYGYTF
TRBD2 TRBJ2-7 . TRBV27 TGTGCCAGCAGCGATAGCGGGTACTGGTACGAGCAGTACTTC CASSDSGYWYEQYF
. TRBJ2-7 once TRBV30 TGTGCCTGGAGTGGCGGTACGGACGAGCAGTACTTC CAWSGGTDEQYF
TRBD1 TRBJ2-7 . TRBV28 TGTGCCAGCAGGGAGACAGGGAGTGGCTACGAGCAGTACTTC CASRETGSGYEQYF
TRBD2 TRBJ2-1 . TRBV5-1 TGCCGAAATCCGAAGCGGGACCACAATGAGCAGTTCTTC CRNPKRDHNEQFF
. TRBJ2-1 . TRBV19 TGTGCCAGTAGTATATCAGGCACCCGGACTATGGCCTACAATGAGCAGTTCTTC CASSISGTRTMAYNEQFF
. TRBJ1-1 . TRBV19 TGTGCCAGTAGTATGAGTAGGGGGTATACTGAAGCTTTCTTT CASSMSRGYTEAFF
TRBD1 TRBJ2-4 . TRBV9 TGTGTCAGCAGCGTAGACCCCTTTTATTACGACAGGGTGGGAAACATTCAGTACTTC CVSSVDPFYYDRVGNIQYF
. TRBJ1-1 . TRBV19 TGTGCCAGTAGTCTATACAGGGACACTGAAGCTTTCTTT CASSLYRDTEAFF
. TRBJ1-2 . TRBV30 TGTGCCTGGAGGGTTTTGGCAGGGGCCCACTACACCTTC CAWRVLAGAHYTF
. TRBJ2-3 . TRBV19 TGTGCCAGTAGTATAGGCGGCAGAGGCACAGATACGCAGTATTTT CASSIGGRGTDTQYF
TRBD2 TRBJ2-1 . TRBV7-6 TGTGCCAGCAGCTTAGCCCTAGCGGGAGGGTACAATGAGCAGTTCTTC CASSLALAGGYNEQFF
. TRBJ1-2 . TRBV4-1 TGCGCCAGCAGCCAAGAAGGTTTAAGGGGCGCCTCTGGCTACACCTTC CASSQEGLRGASGYTF
TRBD2 TRBJ2-7 . TRBV4-2 TGTGCCAGCAGCCAAGCTCTGACTAGCCTTCGTGAGCAGTACTTC CASSQALTSLREQYF
. TRBJ1-1 . TRBV13 TGTGCCAGTCAGGGGATGGGCACTGAAGCTTTCTTT CASQGMGTEAFF
. TRBJ2-7 . TRBV7-9 TGTGCCAGCAGCTCACAGGGTGGGGACTCCTACGAGCAGTACTTC CASSSQGGDSYEQYF
. TRBJ2-1 . TRBV19 TGTGCCAGTAGCGGCCAGGTGACGCCTGGCAATGAGCAGTTCTTC CASSGQVTPGNEQFF
. TRBJ2-1 . TRBV19 TGTGCCAGTAGTTCCACTCCCTACAATGAGCAGTTCTTC CASSSTPYNEQFF
. TRBJ2-7 . TRBV5-5 TGTGCCAGCAGAGACGCCTCCAGGGGGGAATACGAGCAGTACTTC CASRDASRGEYEQYF
TRBD1 TRBJ1-5 . TRBV10-3 TGTGCCATCAGTGCGACAGGGATTGATCAGCCCCAGCATTTT CAISATGIDQPQHF
. TRBJ2-3 . TRBV6-5 TGTGCCAGCATAGGGGGGGGAAAAGATACGCAGTATTTT CASIGGGKDTQYF
TRBD1 TRBJ1-3 . TRBV5-1 TGCGCCAGCAGCTCGGGACAGTTCTCTGGAAACACCATATATTTT CASSSGQFSGNTIYF
. TRBJ1-2 . TRBV29-1 TGCAGCGTCCAACCCAGCAGGGATTATGGCTACACCTTC CSVQPSRDYGYTF
. TRBJ1-3 . TRBV5-6 TGTGCCAGCAGCCGAAAAGGCGGATCGGGAAACACCATATATTTT CASSRKGGSGNTIYF
. TRBJ2-7 . TRBV28 TGTGCCAGCAGCTCCCCCCCTCTTTCCTCCTACGAGCAGTACTTC CASSSPPLSSYEQYF
. TRBJ1-1 . TRBV28 TGTGCCAGCAGTTTGGGAGGGTGGGGGTTCGGGATGAACACTGAAGCTTTCTTT CASSLGGWGFGMNTEAFF
TRBD2 TRBJ2-3 . TRBV6-5 TGTGCCAGCAGGTCCGCGGGACTAGGAAGGGATACGCAGTATTTT CASRSAGLGRDTQYF